One and the same sample provided the 13 T cell receptor beta chains below, sequenced in a study of tumor and adjacent non-tumor tissue in lung cancer. RNA was extracted from bulk tissue without any cell sorting. A modified ARM-PCR protocol with three rounds of nested PCR amplified TCRbeta. TCRdb processed the multiplex PCR reads anew with MiXCR; each CDR3 protein has one entry. This table has roughly 65,000 distinct CDR3 sequences, 55% to 70% appearing once. Sequenced: lung tumor tissue. These receptors came from a man between 50 and 59 years old with non-small cell lung cancer.

On this clonotype: This clone may be a read error of a much larger clone one base away. The V gene is TRBV5-1, the J gene TRBJ1-2; D gene unclear. Germline V gene data show CDR1 as SGHRS and CDR2 as YFSETQ. Trimming pared 1 base from V and 2 bases from J, leaving 12 bases between. The CDR3 sequence is 15 residues long. Here the CDR3 reads CASSLNASGNYGYTF. The CDR3, as DNA: TGCGCCAGCAGCTTGAATGCGTCAGGCAACTATGGCTACACCTTC.

A remark on this clonotype: Here the CDR3 omits its conserved ending phenylalanine or tryptophan, so a read error is the likely source. The chain joins TRBV6-1 to TRBJ2-1; no firm D call. The germline V gene has CDR1 MNHNS and CDR2 SASEGT. Trimming pared 10 bases from V and 7 bases from J, leaving 14 bases between. This CDR3 has 12 residues. The CDR3 DNA reads as TGTGCCACCTTACCAGTTGGGAATGAGCAGTTCCTC. Translating it yields CATLPVGNEQFL.

In regard to this clonotype: A much larger clone lies a single base off, so this may be a read error. The DNA of the CDR3 is TGTGCCAGCATAGGGACAGCCGAGGGCAATCAGCCCCAGCATTTT. It specifies CASIGTAEGNQPQHF. V is TRBV28 and J is TRBJ1-5, with 7 bases identical to TRBD1. There are 15 residues in the CDR3. Germline assignment: CDR1 MDHEN and CDR2 SYDVKM. The J segment lost 2 bases and the V segment lost 7 bases, leaving 8 bases of the junction unmatched.

A note on this clonotype: The conserved final phenylalanine or tryptophan is absent from the CDR3, which likely points to a read error. J is TRBJ2-5 and V is TRBV11-3, with D possibly being TRBD1 (6 bases). The CDR3 length is 17 residues. Germline-derived CDR1 and CDR2 are SGHNT and YENEEA. Trimming pared 5 bases from V and 2 bases from J, leaving 21 bases between. In DNA form, the CDR3 reads TGTGCCAGCAGCCTATCGGCTAGCAGGGGTTTACAAGAGACCCAGTACTCC. Protein product: CASSLSASRGLQETQYS.

A remark on this clonotype: The conserved phenylalanine or tryptophan is not found at the CDR3 terminus, so this likely reflects a read error. The gene calls are TRBV29-1 and TRBJ2-1; 11 bases map to TRBD2. Losses at the gene ends were 7 bases for V and 10 bases for J; bases not matched to a gene: 9. Germline-derived CDR1 and CDR2 are SQVTM and ANQGSEA. This CDR3 comprises 13 residues. Here the CDR3 DNA reads TGCAGCGGAGACAAGACTAGCGGGACCGAGCAGTTCTTA. Protein: CSGDKTSGTEQFL.

Comment on this clonotype: This is likely a read error, given that the CDR3 carries no conserved phenylalanine or tryptophan at its end. The CDR3 region has the DNA TGTGCCAGCAGTTTCTGCGGGGCTCTTAAAAGCTACAATGAGCAGTTCTTG. It encodes CASSFCGALKSYNEQFL. V gene TRBV28 combines with J gene TRBJ2-1, with TRBD2 as a possible D gene (6 bases). In germline, CDR1 is MDHEN, CDR2 SYDVKM. Trimming removed 3 bases at V and 3 bases at J, with 18 bases between. This CDR3 spans 17 amino acids.

Comment on this clonotype: Germline and junction disagree at one end, which may indicate a read error. The chain joins TRBV10-1 to TRBJ2-1; D remains ambiguous. This CDR3 spans 15 amino acids. The germline V gene has CDR1 WNHNN and CDR2 SYGVQD (reference sequence). The CDR3 DNA sequence: TGCGCCAGCAATGAGGCAAGTAGCTCCTACAATGAGCAATTCTTC. It yields the protein CASNEASSSYNEQFF.

Comments on this clonotype: At one end the junction does not follow the germline gene, possibly because of a read error. The chain uses TRBV6-6 and TRBJ2-4; maybe TRBD1 (6 bases). Germline V gene data show CDR1 as MNHNY and CDR2 as SVGAGI (reference sequence). CDR3 length: 17 residues. CDR3 nucleotide sequence: TGTACCAGCAGTCAGTCGGGCCGGACAGCTCACAAAAACATTCAATACTTC. Translation: CTSSQSGRTAHKNIQYF.

A few counts support this clonotype. The chain carries TRBV7-6 and TRBJ2-2; possibly TRBD2 for D (6 bases). Germline values: CDR1 SGHVS, CDR2 FNYEAQ. The CDR3 runs 16 residues. The V gene lost 1 base and the J gene lost 6 bases, with 15 bases spanning the gap. CDR3 sequence: CASSLEVGRGAGELFF. CDR3 nucleotide sequence: TGTGCCAGCAGCTTAGAGGTCGGGAGAGGCGCCGGGGAGCTGTTTTTT.

The sample holds one count of this clonotype. A much more abundant neighbour one base away suggests this may be a read error. The chain carries TRBV10-3 and TRBJ2-3; TRBD2 aligns across 9 bases. Germline CDR1 ENHRY, CDR2 SYGVKD. The CDR3 is made up of 15 amino acids. CDR3 DNA: TGTGCCATCAAAGCGGGGGGAAAGGGCACAGATACGCAGTGTTTT. Protein product: CAIKAGGKGTDTQCF.

About this clonotype: This sequence may be a read error, since a much larger clone differs from it by one base. The conserved phenylalanine or tryptophan normally closing the CDR3 is absent here, so this likely arose from a read error. Written as DNA, the CDR3 is TGTGCCATCAGTGAGTCCCCCTTACTAGCGGGATACGAGCAGTACCTC. As protein: CAISESPLLAGYEQYL. The genes are TRBV10-3 and TRBJ2-7, with 10 bases that match TRBD2. CDR3 length equals 16 residues. Germline loops: CDR1 ENHRY, CDR2 SYGVKD. The J segment lost 4 bases and the V segment lost 0 bases, leaving 6 bases of the junction unmatched.

The rearrangement uses TRBV11-2 and TRBJ2-3; D may correspond to TRBD1 or TRBD2 (5 bases each). CDR1 is SGHAT, CDR2 FQNNGV, per germline. V lost 1 base to trimming and J lost 6 bases, with 17 bases between them. The CDR3 contains 16 residues. The CDR3 bases are TGTGCCAGCAGCTTAGGGGGGTTATCTAATACTGATACGCAGTATTTT. It codes for CASSLGGLSNTDTQYF.

Of note for this clonotype: One junction end does not reproduce the germline sequence, and a read error may be involved. This chain uses TRBV6-1 with TRBJ2-3; D might be TRBD1 (5 bases). CDR3 size: 14 residues. Per germline, CDR1 MNHNS and CDR2 SASEGT. CDR3 sequence reads: CASSRVLSTGTQYF. DNA of the CDR3: TGTGCCAGCAGTAGGGTGTTAAGCACAGGTACGCAGTATTTT.